Shown below are 14 T cell receptor beta chains from a single sample sequenced in a study of CD8+CD57+ T cells in acquired aplastic anemia (dated 2018 in TCRdb). Patients chosen for sequencing had shown expansion of CD8+CD57+ cells by flow cytometry. Sequencing relied on an Illumina HiSeq 2000. Profiling of TCR beta VDJ combinations and CDR3 sequences used genomic DNA as the template. TCRdb cleaned the public reads at Q25 with fastp, built clones with MiXCR and kept in-frame beta chains. Rows with a matching CDR3 protein are joined into one entry that keeps the most common DNA and genes. The sample table contains 200,000 or so distinct CDR3 sequences; only one count was recorded for less than 60% of them. The top ten constitute over 7.5% of the sample. Sequenced: sorted CD4+, CD8+, or CD8+CD57+ T cells (not recorded which) from PBMCs. These receptors were collected from a human donor with aplastic anemia.

This clonotype was detected only a few times. V usage is TRBV7-9 and J usage is TRBJ2-7; no reliable D call. Deletions cut 8 bases from V and 1 base from J, with 3 bases between. From germline, CDR1 is SEHNR and CDR2 FQNEAQ (reference sequence). This CDR3 region has 10 residues. The CDR3 here is CASGSYEQYF. The CDR3 bases are TGTGCCAGCGGGTCCTACGAGCAGTACTTC. Based on the CDR3 plus reference TRBV7-9 and TRBJ2-7, the full variable domain is DTGVSQNPRHKITKRGQNVTFRCDPISEHNRLYWYRQTLGQGPEFLTYFQNEAQLEKSRLLSDRFSAERPKGSFSTLEIQRTEQGDSAMYLCASGSYEQYFGPGTRLTVT.

In the case of this clonotype: A junction end diverges from the germline sequence, so it may reflect a read error. The chain combines TRBV27 with TRBJ2-7, with 8 bases fitting TRBD2. CDR1 is MNHEY, CDR2 SMNVEV, per germline (reference sequence). The CDR3 sequence is 10 residues long. The CDR3 sequence is CASSLASGSW. The CDR3 DNA reads TGTGCCAGCAGTTTAGCCAGCGGGAGTTGG.

This clonotype was picked up one time. The V and J genes are TRBV20-1 and TRBJ2-1; 9 bases map to TRBD2. The CDR3 length is 14 residues. CDR1 is DFQATT, CDR2 SNEGSKA, per germline (reference sequence). The junction had 11 bases not matched to a gene; V was cut back by 7 bases and J by 7 bases. CDR3 coding DNA: TGCAGTGTCCCAGTCGGGACTAGCAAGAATGAGCAGTTCTTC. As protein: CSVPVGTSKNEQFF.

V gene TRBV5-1 combines with J gene TRBJ2-5, with 14 bases matching TRBD2. Looked up from germline, CDR1 is SGHRS and CDR2 is YFSETQ. V gave up 0 bases and J gave up 4 bases; unmatched junction bases: 5. The CDR3 is 17 amino acids. This CDR3 reads CASSLARGLAGVETQYF. DNA for the CDR3: TGCGCCAGCAGCTTGGCCCGGGGACTAGCGGGAGTAGAGACCCAGTACTTC.

This clonotype was counted a single time. This sequence joins TRBV5-4 and TRBJ2-5; possibly TRBD1 for D (5 bases). The CDR3 extends over 15 amino acids. CDR1 SGHNT and CDR2 YYREEE come from the germline V gene (reference sequence). The V end lost 4 bases, the J end lost 5 bases, and 18 bases lay between the germline ends. CDR3 bases: TGTGCCAGCAGCCAAGATGGGCAGGGTGGCGAGACCCAGTACTTC. It codes for CASSQDGQGGETQYF.

With respect to this clonotype: Its ends do not fully match the called genes, so a read error is possible. J is TRBJ2-3 and V is TRBV7-2; the D call may be TRBD1 or TRBD2 (5 bases each). CDR1 and CDR2 from the germline V gene are SGHTA and FQGNSA. This CDR3 has 13 amino acids. Written as DNA, the CDR3 is TGTGCCAGCGAGGGGTTGAGCACGGATACGCAGTATTTT. Translating it yields CASEGLSTDTQYF.

The genes are TRBV10-3 and TRBJ1-5; TRBD1 matches at 8 bases. The CDR3 sequence is 15 residues long. V dropped 4 bases and J dropped 5; count of bases not matched to a gene: 7. Germline lookup yields CDR1 ENHRY and CDR2 SYGVKD. This CDR3 is CAISAGGQGHQPQHF. The CDR3, as DNA: TGTGCCATCAGTGCCGGTGGACAGGGCCATCAGCCCCAGCATTTT.

In this sample, this clonotype turned up many times. The chain has TRBV7-8 and TRBJ1-1; tentatively, D is TRBD1 (5 bases). The length of the CDR3 is 13 residues. Trimming pared 9 bases from V and 4 bases from J, leaving 15 bases between. Germline V gene data show CDR1 as SGHVS and CDR2 as FQNEAQ. The CDR3 region has the DNA TGTGCCAGTGCCAGGGATCGTAGCACTGAAGCTTTCTTT. It is translated as CASARDRSTEAFF.

Remarks on this clonotype: Its ends do not fully match the called genes, so a read error is possible. The rearrangement links TRBV15 to TRBJ2-7; D is possibly TRBD1 (6 bases). The germline V gene has CDR1 LNHNV and CDR2 YYDKDF (reference sequence). The length of the CDR3 is 13 residues. The CDR3 protein is CSTSRDRIYEQYF. Written as DNA, the CDR3 is TGTTCCACCAGCAGAGACAGGATTTACGAGCAGTACTTC.

The CDR3 here is CASSLDGGFTDTQYF. The CDR3, as DNA: TGTGCCAGCAGCTTAGACGGCGGGTTCACAGATACGCAGTATTTT. The chain is built from TRBV7-8 and TRBJ2-3, with D possibly matching TRBD2 (5 bases). The germline gives CDR1 SGHVS, CDR2 FQNEAQ. CDR3 size: 15 residues. V lost 1 base to trimming and J lost 2 bases, with 10 bases between them.

V is TRBV15 and J is TRBJ2-7, with D perhaps TRBD1 or TRBD2 (5 bases each). Trimming cost V 1 base and J 0 bases, with 13 bases left between them. Germline assignment: CDR1 LNHNV and CDR2 YYDKDF (reference sequence). The CDR3 runs to 16 residues. The CDR3 reads CATSRGTGTGSYEQYF. CDR3 DNA sequence: TGTGCCACCAGCAGAGGGACCGGGACGGGCTCCTACGAGCAGTACTTC.

In this sample, this clonotype turned up many times. The chain carries TRBV5-1 and TRBJ1-2; 9 bases are shared with TRBD1. The CDR3 has 14 amino acids. With 2 bases clipped from V and 8 bases from J, the junction kept 7 bases outside the gene matches. The V gene's germline CDR1 is SGHRS and CDR2 YFSETQ. CDR3 amino acids: CASSFDRGGLGYTF. For the CDR3, the DNA is TGCGCCAGCAGCTTCGACAGGGGGGGATTGGGCTACACCTTC.

The rearrangement links TRBV10-3 to TRBJ2-1; 9 bases fit TRBD2. Germline V gene sequence: CDR1 ENHRY, CDR2 SYGVKD. With V trimmed by 9 bases and J by 0 bases, 3 bases remained unmatched. CDR3 length: 14 amino acids. The CDR3 region is CAIQRGDSYNEQFF. The CDR3 DNA follows: TGTGCCATTCAGCGGGGGGACTCCTACAATGAGCAGTTCTTC.

As to this clonotype: A much larger clone lies a single base off, so this may be a read error. The chain's CDR3 is CASSLSLRSANEKLFF. The CDR3 region has the DNA TGTGCCAGCAGCTTGTCCCTAAGGTCAGCTAATGAAAAACTGTTTTTT. The chain combines TRBV5-5 with TRBJ1-4; D not certain. The CDR3 has 16 amino acids. Germline values: CDR1 SGHKS, CDR2 YYEKEE (reference sequence). Between the trimmed V and J ends, which lost 1 base and 3 bases, there was a span of 13 bases.